A single sample gave rise to the 21 T cell receptor beta chains below, sequenced in a study of T cells in Graves' hyperthyroidism and ophthalmopathy. RNA transcripts provided the source from which TCR beta CDR3 regions were amplified. A set of HTBI primers served as the primers for a first-round RT-PCR of the TCR CDR3. TCRdb reanalysed the multiplex PCR reads using MiXCR and keeps one entry per CDR3 protein. Among 300,000 to 450,000 distinct CDR3 sequences, 15% to 20% were seen once, and the ten largest hold about a third. The sequenced sample consisted of blood. The receptors originated from a woman aged 25-40 years with Graves' hyperthyroidism that later progressed to Graves' ophthalmopathy.

A few counts support this clonotype. The chain has TRBV20-1 and TRBJ2-3, with 9 bases fitting TRBD2. CDR3 size: 18 residues. The V gene's germline CDR1 is DFQATT and CDR2 SNEGSKA (reference sequence). DNA for the CDR3: TGCCGCCAGGGGATCTCCAACGGCGGGAGGGTTAGCACAGATACGCAGTATTTT. Residues: CRQGISNGGRVSTDTQYF.

This clonotype was seen many times. The CDR3 bases are TGTGCCAGCAGCACAGGTGGACAGGGTAAAAACACCATATATTTT. Protein product: CASSTGGQGKNTIYF. The rearrangement links TRBV11-2 to TRBJ1-3, with 8 bases aligning to TRBD1. CDR1 is SGHAT, CDR2 FQNNGV, per germline. The CDR3 is 15 amino acids. Unmatched junction bases numbered 9, after V lost 5 bases and J lost 6 bases.

This clonotype occurred many times. The V gene is TRBV5-1, the J gene TRBJ1-1; D unclear. CDR3 length: 14 residues. Germline V CDR1 and CDR2: SGHRS, YFSETQ. V lost 2 bases and J 7 bases, leaving 15 bases between the germline ends. CDR3 nucleotide sequence: TGCGCCAGCAGCTTTGGATCCGGGAGTAATGAAGCTTTCTTT. It codes for CASSFGSGSNEAFF.

The gene calls are TRBV28 and TRBJ2-5; TRBD1 is a possible D gene (5 bases). CDR3 size: 15 residues. Trimming pared 5 bases from V and 4 bases from J, leaving 17 bases between. Germline V gene lookup returns CDR1 MDHEN and CDR2 SYDVKM. The CDR3 DNA sequence: TGTGCCAGCAGTGAATTGCAGGGAACCCGAGAGACCCAGTACTTC. It codes for CASSELQGTRETQYF.

This clonotype was observed many times. The chain links TRBV30 to TRBJ2-1; the D gene could be TRBD1 or TRBD2 (5 bases each). The V gene lost 3 bases and the J gene lost 5 bases, with 11 bases spanning the gap. The CDR3 contains 13 residues. The germline V gene has CDR1 GTSNPN and CDR2 SVGIG (reference sequence). CDR3 sequence (DNA): TGTGCCTGGAGCGGGGACGGACACAATGAGCAGTTCTTC. Its protein product is CAWSGDGHNEQFF.

In this sample, this clonotype turned up many times. The chain uses TRBV10-2 and TRBJ2-7; D gene unclear. V lost 0 bases and J lost 3, with 9 bases in between. In germline, CDR1 is WSHSY, CDR2 SAAADI. This CDR3 comprises 14 residues. The CDR3 sequence is CASSESIDIYEQYF. The CDR3 region has the DNA TGCGCCAGCAGTGAGTCAATAGATATCTACGAGCAGTACTTC.

The rearrangement links TRBV2 to TRBJ2-1; 10 nucleotides agree with TRBD1. J gave up 12 bases and V 6 bases, and 14 bases lay outside the gene matches. The CDR3 length is 15 residues. Germline CDR1 and CDR2: SNHLY and FYNNEI. The CDR3, as DNA: TGTGCCAGCAGCCGGACTGGGGGACAGGGGTTCGGGCAGTTCTTC. Protein: CASSRTGGQGFGQFF.

This clonotype was observed many times. The gene calls are TRBV7-9 and TRBJ2-1; D uncertain. The germline V gene encodes CDR1 SEHNR and CDR2 FQNEAQ (reference sequence). Trimming removed 5 bases from V and 8 bases from J, with 7 bases in between. The CDR3 spans 11 residues. The CDR3 is CASSRRDEQFF. CDR3 nucleotide sequence: TGTGCCAGCAGCCGTAGGGATGAGCAGTTCTTC.

V usage is TRBV7-2 and J usage is TRBJ2-1; TRBD2 matches 11 bases. The junction had 16 bases not matched to a gene; V was cut back by 4 bases and J by 8 bases. The CDR3 spans 18 residues. The germline V gene has CDR1 SGHTA and CDR2 FQGNSA. The DNA of the CDR3 is TGTGCCAGCAGCTCCCGGACTAGCGGGTGGGACCTCGGGGATGAGCAGTTCTTC. It codes for CASSSRTSGWDLGDEQFF.

This clonotype has just a few counts. CDR3 sequence (DNA): TGTGCCAGCAGACCCGACAGCCGCATTCCCATATATTTT. Amino acid sequence: CASRPDSRIPIYF. This sequence joins TRBV6-1 and TRBJ1-3, with D perhaps TRBD1 (5 bases). The CDR3 has 13 amino acids. The V gene lost 6 bases and the J gene lost 11 bases, with 17 bases spanning the gap. Germline V gene data show CDR1 as MNHNS and CDR2 as SASEGT.

The sample holds many counts of this clonotype. The chain links TRBV28 to TRBJ1-1; TRBD1 aligns across 8 bases. This CDR3 spans 16 amino acids. The junction had 15 bases not matched to a gene; V was cut back by 5 bases and J by 7 bases. Per germline, CDR1 MDHEN and CDR2 SYDVKM. Written as DNA, the CDR3 is TGTGCCAGCAGTACCGTGTATCAGGGGGCGAAGGGTGAAGCTTTCTTT. Translation: CASSTVYQGAKGEAFF.

The chain uses TRBV5-1 and TRBJ2-3; TRBD1 matches 11 bases. This CDR3 contains 18 residues. The germline CDR1 and CDR2 sequences are SGHRS and YFSETQ. J lost 4 bases, V lost 0 bases, and 10 bases had no gene match. The CDR3 bases are TGCGCCAGCAGCTTGGAGGGGTCGCGGGGACAGGGGGCAGATACGCAGTATTTT. Translated, it gives CASSLEGSRGQGADTQYF.

The V call is TRBV27, the J call TRBJ2-3; D possibly corresponds to TRBD2 (6 bases). This CDR3 has 17 residues. The V end lost 0 bases, the J end lost 4 bases, and 17 bases lay between the germline ends. Germline CDR1 is MNHEY and CDR2 is SMNVEV (reference sequence). The DNA for the CDR3 is TGTGCCAGCAGTTTATCGTCGGCAGGGAGGATTGCAGATACGCAGTATTTT. Translation: CASSLSSAGRIADTQYF.

This clonotype appeared many times. This chain connects TRBV2 to TRBJ1-4, with 9 bases aligning to TRBD1. The CDR3 length is 14 residues. Losses at the gene ends were 5 bases for V and 10 bases for J; bases not matched to a gene: 8. Germline values: CDR1 SNHLY, CDR2 FYNNEI. The chain's CDR3 is CASSPGTGSRKLFF. The CDR3 DNA reads TGTGCCAGCAGTCCCGGGACAGGGTCCAGAAAACTGTTTTTT.

Many counts were recorded for this clonotype. The V and J genes are TRBV28 and TRBJ1-1; D is perhaps TRBD1 (6 bases). Germline CDR1 reads MDHEN; CDR2 reads SYDVKM. This CDR3 has 13 residues. Trimming stripped 6 bases from V and 11 bases from J, with 19 bases between. CDR3 in DNA: TGTGCCAGCAGATACAGGGCGGTCCACCCGGCTTTCTTT. As protein: CASRYRAVHPAFF.

This clonotype was counted many times. The chain combines TRBV19 with TRBJ1-1, with TRBD1 identical over 7 bases. The CDR3 extends over 17 amino acids. V dropped 6 bases and J dropped 0; count of bases not matched to a gene: 13. Germline V gives CDR1 LNHDA, CDR2 SQIVND (reference sequence). In DNA, the CDR3 is TGTGCCAGTAGCTCACTCCCGGGACAGACTATGAACACTGAAGCTTTCTTT. Translated: CASSSLPGQTMNTEAFF.

There are a few counts of this clonotype. Here the CDR3 reads CSATGQGQFSYEQYF. The CDR3 bases are TGCAGTGCTACCGGACAGGGTCAATTCTCCTACGAGCAGTACTTC. The chain has TRBV20-1 and TRBJ2-7; 8 bases fit TRBD1. V trimming: 4 bases; J trimming: 0 bases; junction bases outside the gene matches: 8. The CDR3 totals 15 residues. The germline gives CDR1 DFQATT, CDR2 SNEGSKA (reference sequence).

This clonotype has a handful of counts. This rearrangement joins TRBV11-3 to TRBJ2-1, with TRBD2 as a possible D gene (7 bases). CDR1 and CDR2 from the germline V gene are SGHNT and YENEEA. The CDR3 consists of 16 residues. The germline V and J ends were trimmed by 1 base and 5 bases, with 15 bases remaining between them. In DNA, the CDR3 is TGTGCCAGCAGCTTAGGGGAGGGGGTTAATGACAATGAGCAGTTCTTC. This encodes CASSLGEGVNDNEQFF.

This clonotype was found a few times. CDR3 sequence reads: CASGTGHEKLFF. The CDR3 DNA reads TGTGCCTCCGGGACAGGTCATGAAAAACTGTTTTTT. V is TRBV3-1 and J is TRBJ1-4, with TRBD1 matching over 8 bases. CDR3 length: 12 residues. The V segment lost 11 bases and the J segment 6 bases; nucleotides outside the gene matches: 5. Germline CDR1 and CDR2: LGHDT and YNNKEL (reference sequence).

This clonotype occurred a few times. The CDR3 DNA sequence: TGTGCCAGCAGTTCCCCGAGGGACAGGGAAAGCTATGGCTACACCTTC. Its translation is CASSSPRDRESYGYTF. The chain uses TRBV6-5 and TRBJ1-2, with 9 bases lining up with TRBD1. Germline CDR1 is MNHEY and CDR2 is SVGAGI. Trimming at V came to 4 bases and at J to 4 bases, leaving 10 bases not matched to a gene. This CDR3 has 16 amino acids.

The chain has TRBV27 and TRBJ2-3, with D perhaps matching TRBD2 (7 bases). V dropped 4 bases and J dropped 3 bases, with 14 bases sitting between them. Germline CDR1 is MNHEY and CDR2 is SMNVEV (reference sequence). The CDR3 length is 15 residues. CDR3 residues: CASSSWGGLTDTQYF. Here the CDR3 DNA reads TGTGCCAGCAGTTCTTGGGGGGGGCTGACAGATACGCAGTATTTT.